This T cell receptor beta chain stems from a study of T cells expressing NK-cell markers. Across the whole study: Among eight sequenced donors, seven carried HCMV seropositivity while one was seronegative.

TCRdb reanalyzed the 5' RACE reads and collapses them to one entry per CDR3 protein, without DNA. Its table records over 350,000 distinct CDR3 sequences. This CDR3 contains 15 residues. Sequenced sample: blood T cells: a sorted CD56 or NKG2C T cell subset, CD4+ or CD8+ T cells, or bulk PBMC T cells (not recorded which). The V gene is TRBV12-3 or TRBV12-4, the J gene TRBJ2-3; TCRdb selects TRBD2, and the lack of DNA leaves this call unchecked. The TCR comes from a woman aged 45-65 years in good health. The CDR3 protein is CASSRFMGRRNTQYF.